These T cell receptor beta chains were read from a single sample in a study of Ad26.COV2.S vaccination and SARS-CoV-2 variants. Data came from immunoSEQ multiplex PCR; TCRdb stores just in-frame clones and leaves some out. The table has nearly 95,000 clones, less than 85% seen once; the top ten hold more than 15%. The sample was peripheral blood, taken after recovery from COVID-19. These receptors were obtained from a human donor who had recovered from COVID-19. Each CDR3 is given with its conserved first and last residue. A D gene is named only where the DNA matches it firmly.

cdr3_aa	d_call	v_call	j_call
CASSPKGKTEAFF	NA	TRBV13	TRBJ1-1
CASSLWQGNSPLHF	NA	TRBV28	TRBJ1-6
CASRGTGIHEQYF	TRBD1	TRBV27	TRBJ2-7
CASSPLGAGRNQPQHF	NA	TRBV27	TRBJ1-5
CASSLGQGWEAFF	TRBD1	TRBV7-9	TRBJ1-1
CASSAGTFVGTGELFF	NA	TRBV7-9	TRBJ2-2
CASSQEGGPRNEQFF	NA	TRBV3-1/TRBV3-2	TRBJ2-1
CASSFGLAIGEQFF	TRBD2	TRBV7-9	TRBJ2-1
CASSVGRYNEQFF	NA	TRBV5-6	TRBJ2-1
CAINQHTLAGYTF	NA	TRBV6-5	TRBJ1-2
CASSWDRIGSPETQYF	TRBD1	TRBV5-1	TRBJ2-5
CASSTKSRTGDNQPQHF	TRBD1	TRBV19	TRBJ1-5
CASSFLQPNTEAFF	NA	TRBV6-1	TRBJ1-1
CASSAIRHHTNYGYTF	NA	TRBV4-2	TRBJ1-2
CASSQVPGGNTEAFF	NA	TRBV14	TRBJ1-1
CASSQTTSGRNRNEQFF	TRBD2	TRBV4-2	TRBJ2-1
CASSQDALPIYGYTF	NA	TRBV3-1/TRBV3-2	TRBJ1-2
CASSLDGSLDEQYF	NA	TRBV7-3	TRBJ2-7
CASSLVLAGETQYF	TRBD2	TRBV7-2	TRBJ2-5
CASSPWLKASGANVLTF	NA	TRBV28	TRBJ2-6
CASSVAGEGKFRETQYF	NA	TRBV9	TRBJ2-5
CATSGTGNPLNEQFF	NA	TRBV24-1	TRBJ2-1
CATSDYGSGSGSEQFF	NA	TRBV24-1	TRBJ2-1
CASSSTGLAGDETQYF	TRBD2	TRBV5-1	TRBJ2-5
CASSHWLGGEQFF	NA	TRBV5-8	TRBJ2-1
CASSPYGGTGATGELFF	TRBD1	TRBV7-2	TRBJ2-2
CASSQDVGLNYGYTF	NA	TRBV4-2	TRBJ1-2
CSVGQGFNQPQHF	TRBD1	TRBV29-1	TRBJ1-5
CASRGRGHNEQFF	TRBD1	TRBV12-3/TRBV12-4	TRBJ2-1
CASSRRGAPGEQYF	NA	TRBV7-7	TRBJ2-7
CASSSQGYGEAFF	NA	TRBV7-9	TRBJ1-1
CASKGTAKNTEAFF	TRBD1	TRBV11-2	TRBJ1-1
CASSLADNTEAFF	NA	TRBV7-9	TRBJ1-1
CASSLWTGDLRFTYEQYF	TRBD1	TRBV28	TRBJ2-7
CASSFGGGYGYTF	NA	TRBV28	TRBJ1-2
CASSYTPQGNNSPLHF	NA	TRBV6-5	TRBJ1-6
CASNLGHLNTEAFF	NA	TRBV9	TRBJ1-1
CASSLGMNTEAFF	NA	TRBV7-2	TRBJ1-1
CASSKRQGVLSSYNEQFF	TRBD1	TRBV28	TRBJ2-1
CASSVSVRGNEQFF	NA	TRBV9	TRBJ2-1
CASSPGRLSSYEQYF	NA	TRBV9	TRBJ2-7
CATQRNQQETQYF	NA	TRBV10-3	TRBJ2-5
CASSYGGEKLFF	NA	TRBV6-5	TRBJ1-4
CASSPRWTSGRSGADTQYF	TRBD2	TRBV7-9	TRBJ2-3
CASSEYGASPGYTF	NA	TRBV25-1	TRBJ1-2
CASSLAITAYGYTF	NA	TRBV28	TRBJ1-2
CASSLGVAGGTGANVLTF	TRBD2	TRBV5-1	TRBJ2-6
CASGSHLVETQYF	NA	TRBV12-5	TRBJ2-5